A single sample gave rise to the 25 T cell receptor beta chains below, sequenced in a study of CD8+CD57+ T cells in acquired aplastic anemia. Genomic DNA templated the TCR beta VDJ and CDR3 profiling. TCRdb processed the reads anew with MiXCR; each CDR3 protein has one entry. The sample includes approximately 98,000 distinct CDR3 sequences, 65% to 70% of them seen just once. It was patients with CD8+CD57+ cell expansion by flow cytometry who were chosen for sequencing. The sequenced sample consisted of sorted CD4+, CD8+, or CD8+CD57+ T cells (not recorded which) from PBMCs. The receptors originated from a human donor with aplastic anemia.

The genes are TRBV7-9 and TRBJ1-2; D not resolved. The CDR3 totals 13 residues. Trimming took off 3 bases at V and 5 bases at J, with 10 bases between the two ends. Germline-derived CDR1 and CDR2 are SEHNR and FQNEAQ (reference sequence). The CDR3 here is CASSFPSLYGYTF. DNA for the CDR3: TGTGCCAGCAGCTTCCCGAGCCTTTATGGCTACACCTTC.

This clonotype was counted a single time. CDR3 loop: CASSLDRPYEQYF. CDR3 DNA: TGTGCCAGCAGCTTAGATAGGCCCTACGAGCAGTACTTC. The chain uses TRBV7-2 and TRBJ2-7; no clear D gene. Trimming removed 1 base from V and 2 bases from J, with 6 bases in between. This CDR3 has 13 residues. Germline loops: CDR1 SGHTA, CDR2 FQGNSA.

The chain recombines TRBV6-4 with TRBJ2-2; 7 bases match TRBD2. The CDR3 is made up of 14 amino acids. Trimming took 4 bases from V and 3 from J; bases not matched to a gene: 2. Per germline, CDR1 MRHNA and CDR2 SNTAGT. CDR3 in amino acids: CASSVLADTGELFF. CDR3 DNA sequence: TGTGCCAGCAGTGTGCTAGCGGACACCGGGGAGCTGTTTTTT.

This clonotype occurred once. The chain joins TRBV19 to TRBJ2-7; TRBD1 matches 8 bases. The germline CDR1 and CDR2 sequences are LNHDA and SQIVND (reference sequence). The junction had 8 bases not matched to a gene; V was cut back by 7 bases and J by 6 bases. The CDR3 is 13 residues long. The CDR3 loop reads CASTSAQGAEQYF. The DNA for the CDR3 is TGTGCCAGTACAAGCGCGCAGGGGGCCGAGCAGTACTTC.

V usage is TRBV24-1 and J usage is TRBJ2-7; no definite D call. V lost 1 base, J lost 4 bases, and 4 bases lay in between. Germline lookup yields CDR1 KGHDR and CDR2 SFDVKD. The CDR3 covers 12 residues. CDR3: CATSDFGYEQYF. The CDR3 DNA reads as TGTGCCACCAGTGATTTCGGGTACGAGCAGTACTTC.

The CDR3 is CASSEAAGWGTDTQYF. The CDR3 nucleotides read TGTGCCAGCAGTGAAGCGGCGGGTTGGGGCACAGATACGCAGTATTTT. The chain uses TRBV2 and TRBJ2-3, with a weak D call TRBD2 (5 bases). The germline V gene has CDR1 SNHLY and CDR2 FYNNEI. Trimming took 0 bases from V and 1 from J, leaving 11 bases between them. CDR3 length: 16 residues.

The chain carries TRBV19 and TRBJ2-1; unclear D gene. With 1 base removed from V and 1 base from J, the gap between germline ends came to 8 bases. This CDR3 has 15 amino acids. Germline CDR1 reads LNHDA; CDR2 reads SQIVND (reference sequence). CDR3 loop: CASSIVTRSYNEQFF. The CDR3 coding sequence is TGTGCCAGTAGTATAGTAACCCGGTCCTACAATGAGCAGTTCTTC.

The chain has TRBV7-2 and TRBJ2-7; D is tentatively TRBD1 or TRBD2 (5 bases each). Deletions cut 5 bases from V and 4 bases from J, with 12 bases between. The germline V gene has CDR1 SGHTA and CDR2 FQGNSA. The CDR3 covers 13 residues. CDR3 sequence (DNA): TGTGCCAGCAGCACACGGGACGGGTACGAGCAGTACTTC. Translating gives CASSTRDGYEQYF.

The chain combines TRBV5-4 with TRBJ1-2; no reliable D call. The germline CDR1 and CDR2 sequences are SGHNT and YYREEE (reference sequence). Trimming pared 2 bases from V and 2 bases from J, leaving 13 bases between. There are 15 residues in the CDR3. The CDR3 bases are TGTGCCAGCAGCTTCACAGCGATACGGAACTATGGCTACACCTTC. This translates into CASSFTAIRNYGYTF.

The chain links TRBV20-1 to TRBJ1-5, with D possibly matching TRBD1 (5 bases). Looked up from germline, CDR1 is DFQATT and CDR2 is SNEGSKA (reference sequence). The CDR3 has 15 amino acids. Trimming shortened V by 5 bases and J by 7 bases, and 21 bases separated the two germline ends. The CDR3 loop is CSAPSTPDSGQPQHF. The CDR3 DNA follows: TGCAGTGCTCCGAGCACGCCAGATTCAGGGCAGCCCCAGCATTTT.

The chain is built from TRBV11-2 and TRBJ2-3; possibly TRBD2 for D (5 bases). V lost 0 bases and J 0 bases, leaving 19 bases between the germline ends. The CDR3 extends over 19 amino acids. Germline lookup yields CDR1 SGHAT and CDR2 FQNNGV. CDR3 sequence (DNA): TGTGCCAGCAGCTTAGAAGGTTCCGGGGTGCAGGCGAGCACAGATACGCAGTATTTT. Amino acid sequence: CASSLEGSGVQASTDTQYF.

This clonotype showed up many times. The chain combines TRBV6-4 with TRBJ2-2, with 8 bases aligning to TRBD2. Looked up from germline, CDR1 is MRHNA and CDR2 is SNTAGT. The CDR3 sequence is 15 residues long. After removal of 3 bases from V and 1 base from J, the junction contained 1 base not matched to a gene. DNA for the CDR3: TGTGCCAGCAGTGATAGCGGGGAGAACACCGGGGAGCTGTTTTTT. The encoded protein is CASSDSGENTGELFF.

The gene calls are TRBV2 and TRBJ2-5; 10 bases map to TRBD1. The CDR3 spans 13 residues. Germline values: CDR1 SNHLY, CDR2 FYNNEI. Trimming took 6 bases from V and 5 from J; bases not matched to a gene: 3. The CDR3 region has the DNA TGTGCCAGCAGAGGACAGGGGGGCGAGACCCAGTACTTC. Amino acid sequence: CASRGQGGETQYF.

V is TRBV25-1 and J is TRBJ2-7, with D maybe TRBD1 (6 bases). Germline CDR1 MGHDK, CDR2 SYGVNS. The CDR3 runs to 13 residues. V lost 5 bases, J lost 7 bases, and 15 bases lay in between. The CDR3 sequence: CASSSPPGQEQYF. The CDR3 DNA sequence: TGTGCCAGCAGTTCACCCCCCGGACAGGAGCAGTACTTC.

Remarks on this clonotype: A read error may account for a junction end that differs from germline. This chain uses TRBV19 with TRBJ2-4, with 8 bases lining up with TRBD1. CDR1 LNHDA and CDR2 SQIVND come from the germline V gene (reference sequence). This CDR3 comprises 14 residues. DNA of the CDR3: TGTGCCAGTAGTACGAAGGACAGGGCAGACATTCGGTACTTC. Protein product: CASSTKDRADIRYF.

The CDR3 coding sequence is TGCAGTGCTACTTCCCGGGGCGGCGTAGTAGCGGGGGGGGTCCTAGAGACCCAGTACTTC. This codes for CSATSRGGVVAGGVLETQYF. The chain uses TRBV20-1 and TRBJ2-5, with TRBD2 identical over 11 bases. The germline gives CDR1 DFQATT, CDR2 SNEGSKA (reference sequence). V trimming: 4 bases; J trimming: 4 bases; junction bases outside the gene matches: 23. The length of the CDR3 is 20 residues.

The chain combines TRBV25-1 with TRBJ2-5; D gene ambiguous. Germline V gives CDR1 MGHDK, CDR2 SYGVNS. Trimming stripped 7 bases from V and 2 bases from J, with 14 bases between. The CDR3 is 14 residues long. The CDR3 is CASIGRTVQETQYF. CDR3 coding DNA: TGTGCCAGCATCGGAAGAACGGTACAAGAGACCCAGTACTTC.

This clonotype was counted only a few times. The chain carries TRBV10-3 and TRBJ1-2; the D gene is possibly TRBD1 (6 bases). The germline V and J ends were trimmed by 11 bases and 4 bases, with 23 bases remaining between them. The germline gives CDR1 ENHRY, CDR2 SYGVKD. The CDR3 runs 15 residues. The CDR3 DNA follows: TGTGCCTCAAACCCGAAGGCGGGGGCAGTCTATGGCTACACCTTC. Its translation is CASNPKAGAVYGYTF.

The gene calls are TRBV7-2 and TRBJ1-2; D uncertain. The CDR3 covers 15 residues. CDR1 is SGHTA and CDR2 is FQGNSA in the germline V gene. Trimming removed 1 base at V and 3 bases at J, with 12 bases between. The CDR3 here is CASSLVKGQYYGYTF. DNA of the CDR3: TGTGCCAGCAGCTTAGTCAAGGGCCAGTACTATGGCTACACCTTC.

This CDR3 is CASKEGGETQYF. The CDR3 nucleotides read TGTGCCAGCAAAGAGGGCGGAGAGACCCAGTACTTC. The chain carries TRBV7-8 and TRBJ2-5; TRBD2 might be the D (5 bases). The CDR3 length is 12 residues. Germline values: CDR1 SGHVS, CDR2 FQNEAQ. Trimming removed 7 bases from V and 4 bases from J, with 10 bases in between.

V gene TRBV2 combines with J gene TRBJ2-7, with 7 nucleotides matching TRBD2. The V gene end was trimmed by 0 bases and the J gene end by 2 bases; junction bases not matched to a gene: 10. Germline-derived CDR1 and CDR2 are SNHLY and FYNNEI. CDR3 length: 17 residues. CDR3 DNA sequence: TGTGCCAGCAGTGAAGCGGGGAGGGGCCGCGAACCCTACGAGCAGTACTTC. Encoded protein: CASSEAGRGREPYEQYF.

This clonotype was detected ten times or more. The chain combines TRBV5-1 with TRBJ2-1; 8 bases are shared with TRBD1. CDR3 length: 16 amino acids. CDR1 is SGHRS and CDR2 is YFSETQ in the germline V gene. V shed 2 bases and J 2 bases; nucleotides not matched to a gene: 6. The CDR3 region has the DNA TGCGCCAGCAGCTTAGCCGGGACAGGACCCTACAATGAGCAGTTCTTC. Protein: CASSLAGTGPYNEQFF. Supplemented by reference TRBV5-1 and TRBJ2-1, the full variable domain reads KAGVTQTPRYLIKTRGQQVTLSCSPISGHRSVSWYQQTPGQGLQFLFEYFSETQRNKGNFPGRFSGRQFSNSRSEMNVSTLELGDSALYLCASSLAGTGPYNEQFFGPGTRLTVL.

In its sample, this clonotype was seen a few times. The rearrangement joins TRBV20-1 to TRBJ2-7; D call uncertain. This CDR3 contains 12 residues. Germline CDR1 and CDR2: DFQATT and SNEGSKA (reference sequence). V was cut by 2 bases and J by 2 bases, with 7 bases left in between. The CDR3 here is CSARNVAYEQYF. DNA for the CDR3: TGCAGTGCTAGAAACGTGGCCTACGAGCAGTACTTC.

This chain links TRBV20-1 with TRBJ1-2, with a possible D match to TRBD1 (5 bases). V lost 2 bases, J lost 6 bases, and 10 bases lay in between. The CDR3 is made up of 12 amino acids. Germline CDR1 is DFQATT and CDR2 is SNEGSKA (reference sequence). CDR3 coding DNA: TGCAGTGCTAGAAAGGGGTTGGATGGCTACACCTTC. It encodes CSARKGLDGYTF.

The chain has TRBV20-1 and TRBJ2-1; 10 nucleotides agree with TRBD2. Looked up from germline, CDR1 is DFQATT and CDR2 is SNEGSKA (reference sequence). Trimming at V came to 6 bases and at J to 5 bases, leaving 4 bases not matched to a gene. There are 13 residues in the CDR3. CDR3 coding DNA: TGCAGTGCGAGCGGGAGGGCAGACAATGAGCAGTTCTTC. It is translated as CSASGRADNEQFF.